The rows below give T cell receptor beta chains drawn from one sample of a study of cytomegalovirus exposure and HLA in healthy donors. Repertoires were generated with immunoSEQ multiplex PCR, while TCRdb's copy carries only in-frame clones and drops some. The table includes some 87,000 clones, about three quarters detected once. The sequencing input was PBMCs. The source is a woman aged 45-59 years in good health and CMV-seropositive. Each CDR3 is given with its conserved first and last residue. A D gene is named only where the DNA matches it firmly. A row's size may be missing; if present it is once, few, many or a size class.

CDR3nt	CDR3aa	d_gene	len	j_gene	abundance	v_gene
TGCGCCAGCAGCTTGGAAATTACAAACTTCCGGGACAGGGGTAATGAGCAGTTCTTC	CASSLEITNFRDRGNEQFF	TRBD1	19	TRBJ2-1	NA	TRBV5-1
TGCAGCGTCTCCCCGAGCGACTATGGCTACACCTTC	CSVSPSDYGYTF	NA	12	TRBJ1-2	NA	TRBV29-1
TGTGCCAGCAGCTGGGGCTACGAGCAGTACTTC	CASSWGYEQYF	NA	11	TRBJ2-7	NA	TRBV7-8
TGTGCCAGCAGCGTAGCTGGACGGGAGTGGAATGAGCAGTTCTTC	CASSVAGREWNEQFF	NA	15	TRBJ2-1	NA	TRBV9
TGTGCCAGCGGACAGGGCGCTATTTCACCCCTCCACTTT	CASGQGAISPLHF	TRBD1	13	TRBJ1-6	once	TRBV28
TGTGCCAGCAGTTTATTCGCGTTTAGGGGGCAGGGCACCGGGGAGCTGTTTTTT	CASSLFAFRGQGTGELFF	TRBD1	18	TRBJ2-2	few	TRBV28
TGCAGCGTTGAATCTCGGACTAGCCGGTTGCAGTTCTTC	CSVESRTSRLQFF	TRBD2	13	TRBJ2-1	few	TRBV29-1
TGCGCCAGCAGCTCCGACAGTTCCGGCTACACCTTC	CASSSDSSGYTF	NA	12	TRBJ1-2	NA	TRBV5-1
TGCAGCGTTGGACTAGCGGGACATGTTACGCAGTATTTT	CSVGLAGHVTQYF	TRBD2	13	TRBJ2-3	NA	TRBV29-1
TGTGCCAGCGCTTTCAGCGGGAGCTACAATGAGCAGTTCTTC	CASAFSGSYNEQFF	TRBD2	14	TRBJ2-1	NA	TRBV7-3
TGTGCCAGCAGCTTGGCGGGAGAACTCTACGAGCAGTACTTC	CASSLAGELYEQYF	NA	14	TRBJ2-7	NA	TRBV5-8
TGTGCCAGCAATTTTCAGGGGACTAGAGGGTACGCTGAGCAGTTCTTC	CASNFQGTRGYAEQFF	TRBD2	16	TRBJ2-1	NA	TRBV28
TGTGCCATCAGTGAGCCTAGGAGGACCCAGTACTTC	CAISEPRRTQYF	NA	12	TRBJ2-5	NA	TRBV10-3
TGTGCCAGTAGTTCACCGGGACGGGAGAGATTCGGCTACACCTTC	CASSSPGRERFGYTF	NA	15	TRBJ1-2	NA	TRBV19
TGTGCGGGGGGGACTAGCGGGAGGCCAAGTGAGGAGCAGTTCTTC	CAGGTSGRPSEEQFF	TRBD2	15	TRBJ2-1	once	TRBV2
TGTGCCAGCAGTTCGGACGGACATTTTTATGGCTACACCTTC	CASSSDGHFYGYTF	NA	14	TRBJ1-2	NA	TRBV25-1
TGTGCCAGCAGCGTAGTGGGGGGACCTGAGCAGTTCTTC	CASSVVGGPEQFF	NA	13	TRBJ2-1	NA	TRBV9
TGTGCCAGCAGCTTGGACAGGTTATCCTACGAGCAGTACTTC	CASSLDRLSYEQYF	TRBD1	14	TRBJ2-7	few	TRBV4-2
TGTGCCAGCAGCTTGTCACTAGCGGGGATAGGGGCCCTGTACGAGCAGTACTTC	CASSLSLAGIGALYEQYF	TRBD2	18	TRBJ2-7	NA	TRBV5-5
TGTGCCAGTAGTATAGATTCGGCTGGAGCGCTCTACAATGAGCAGTTCTTC	CASSIDSAGALYNEQFF	NA	17	TRBJ2-1	NA	TRBV19
TGCGCCAGCAGCCAAGATCTGGATTTTGGAGGAACCGGGGAGCTGTTTTTT	CASSQDLDFGGTGELFF	NA	17	TRBJ2-2	NA	TRBV4-1
TGCGCCAGCAGCTTGTCATCTGTCGGGAACACTGAAGCTTTCTTT	CASSLSSVGNTEAFF	NA	15	TRBJ1-1	NA	TRBV5-1
TGTGCCATCAGTGGGCGGGAGGGCCCAGATACGCAGTATTTT	CAISGREGPDTQYF	TRBD2	14	TRBJ2-3	NA	TRBV10-3
TGTGCCAGTAGCGACAGAAAAGACACCTACGAGCAGTACTTC	CASSDRKDTYEQYF	NA	14	TRBJ2-7	NA	TRBV19
TGTGCCAGTAGTATAACGAGACAGGGGAGTTCTGAAGCTTTCTTT	CASSITRQGSSEAFF	TRBD1	15	TRBJ1-1	NA	TRBV19
TGTGCCAGCAGTGAAGGCGGGAGATTAAACGAAAAACTGTTTTTT	CASSEGGRLNEKLFF	NA	15	TRBJ1-4	once	TRBV2
TGTGCCAGCAGCCCTATGGTGGGAGGGCCCTCGATTGAGCAGTTCTTC	CASSPMVGGPSIEQFF	TRBD2	16	TRBJ2-1	NA	TRBV7-8
TGTGCCAGCAGCTTAAATCGAGGGGGGGCCACAGATACGCAGTATTTT	CASSLNRGGATDTQYF	NA	16	TRBJ2-3	NA	TRBV7-9
TGTGCCAGCAGCAAGGCCGGGACACATTCCTACGAGCAGTACTTC	CASSKAGTHSYEQYF	NA	15	TRBJ2-7	NA	TRBV21-1
TGTGCCAGCAGCTTAGCGTGGGGGCAGGGGGGCACTGAAGCTTTCTTT	CASSLAWGQGGTEAFF	TRBD1	16	TRBJ1-1	NA	TRBV13
TGTGTCAGAAGTCTTCTCGTGACTAGTGGGCCCCCGGGTCTGGAGACCCAGTACTTC	CVRSLLVTSGPPGLETQYF	NA	19	TRBJ2-5	NA	TRBV7-5
TGTGCCAGCAGTCTCGGACAGGTTCGAGAAAAACTGTTTTTT	CASSLGQVREKLFF	TRBD1	14	TRBJ1-4	NA	TRBV6-5
TGTGCCAGCAGCATCGGGGGTTCCTCCTACGAGCAGTACTTC	CASSIGGSSYEQYF	NA	14	TRBJ2-7	once	TRBV6-5
TGTGCCAGCAGTTTACCGGGACAGACGGGATATTTT	CASSLPGQTGYF	TRBD1	12	TRBJ1-3	NA	TRBV28
TGTGCCAGCAGCTTAGCGCACAGACAAGAGACCCAGTACTTC	CASSLAHRQETQYF	NA	14	TRBJ2-5	few	TRBV7-2
TGTGCCAGCAGCCCGGGACAGGGGGCTTCCCGATCTGGGGCCAACGTCCTGACTTTC	CASSPGQGASRSGANVLTF	TRBD1	19	TRBJ2-6	NA	TRBV7-2
TGTGCCAGCAGCCCTTGGGCTAGCGGGGGTATAGAGCAGTACTTC	CASSPWASGGIEQYF	TRBD2	15	TRBJ2-7	NA	TRBV6-5
TGTGCCAGCAGTTTTGGGCTAGCGGGTTCATACGAGCAGTACTTC	CASSFGLAGSYEQYF	TRBD2	15	TRBJ2-7	NA	TRBV5-6
TGTGCCAGCAGCTGGAGGACAGTAGAGACCCAGTACTTC	CASSWRTVETQYF	NA	13	TRBJ2-5	NA	TRBV7-2
TGTGCCAGCAGCTTAAGGTTTGGAGCGGGAGGAGCGGTCGATGAGCAGTTCTTC	CASSLRFGAGGAVDEQFF	TRBD2	18	TRBJ2-1	NA	TRBV11-2